This is a list of T cell receptor beta chains from one sample in a study of cytotoxic CD8 clonotypes in ibrutinib-treated CLL. Clones were sequenced by immunoSEQ multiplex PCR, and TCRdb holds only the in-frame ones, with some missing. The profile covers around 52,000 clones, with around 60% appearing a single time and 20% taken by the ten largest. The sequencing here drew on PBMCs, taken after 24 months of ibrutinib treatment. The origin of the receptors is a human donor with chronic lymphocytic leukemia. The CDR3 runs from the conserved cysteine through the conserved F or W. A D gene is named only where the DNA matches it firmly. Part of the rows lack a size; the others show once, few, many or a class for expanded clones.

TRBJ1-5 many - TRBV2 CASSVGPNQPQHF TGTGCCAGCAGTGTTGGGCCCAATCAGCCCCAGCATTTT
TRBJ2-2 - - TRBV6-6 CASSNSRVIGELFF TGTGCCAGCAGTAACTCGAGGGTAATCGGGGAGCTGTTTTTT
TRBJ1-1 - - TRBV10-1 CASSEQGVRTEAFF TGCGCCAGCAGTGAGCAGGGAGTGCGAACTGAAGCTTTCTTT
TRBJ2-7 - - TRBV7-2 CASSLSSGYEQYF TGTGCCAGCAGCTTGAGTAGCGGCTACGAGCAGTACTTC
TRBJ1-4 many TRBD1 TRBV19 CASSHGTGDEKLFF TGTGCCAGTAGTCACGGGACAGGGGATGAAAAACTGTTTTTT
TRBJ2-1 - TRBD2 TRBV4-1 CASSQIAGVFNEQFF TGCGCCAGCAGCCAAATAGCGGGAGTTTTCAATGAGCAGTTCTTC
TRBJ2-1 - - TRBV15 CATSRDPVSHEQFF TGTGCCACCAGCAGAGACCCTGTGAGTCATGAGCAGTTCTTC
TRBJ1-2 - - TRBV27 CASSPIGRVNYGYTF TGTGCCAGCAGTCCAATAGGACGCGTTAACTATGGCTACACCTTC
TRBJ2-7 - - TRBV14 CASSQGQLAYEQYF TGTGCCAGCAGCCAAGGCCAGCTAGCATACGAGCAGTACTTC
TRBJ2-5 - - TRBV7-2 CASSPTGSGTQYF TGTGCCAGCAGCCCAACCGGGAGTGGGACCCAGTACTTC
TRBJ1-2 - TRBD1 TRBV28 CASITTGVERGYTF TGTGCCAGCATCACGACAGGGGTCGAACGAGGCTACACCTTC